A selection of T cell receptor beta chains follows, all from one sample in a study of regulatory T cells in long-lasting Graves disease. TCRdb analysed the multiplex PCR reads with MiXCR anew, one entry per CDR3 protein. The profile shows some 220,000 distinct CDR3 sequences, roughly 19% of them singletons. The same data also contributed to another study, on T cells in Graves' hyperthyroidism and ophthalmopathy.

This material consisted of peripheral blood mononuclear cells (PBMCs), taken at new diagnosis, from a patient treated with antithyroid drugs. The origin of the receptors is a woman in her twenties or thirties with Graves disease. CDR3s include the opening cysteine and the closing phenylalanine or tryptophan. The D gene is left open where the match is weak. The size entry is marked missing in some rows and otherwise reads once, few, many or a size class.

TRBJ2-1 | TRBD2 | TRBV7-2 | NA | CASSSTSGGNNEQFF | TGTGCCAGCAGCTCAACGTCCGGGGGGAACAATGAGCAGTTCTTC
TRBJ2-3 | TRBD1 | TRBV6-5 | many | CASSSRTGSTDTQYF | TGTGCCAGCAGTTCCCGGACAGGGAGCACAGATACGCAGTATTTT
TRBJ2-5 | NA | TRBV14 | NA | CASSHDQVGYRETQYF | TGTGCCAGCAGCCACGACCAAGTGGGGTATCGGGAGACCCAGTACTTC
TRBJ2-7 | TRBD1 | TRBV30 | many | CAWSAGQGESEQYF | TGTGCCTGGAGTGCCGGACAGGGCGAGAGCGAGCAGTACTTC
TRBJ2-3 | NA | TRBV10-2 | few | CASSESSTDTQYF | TGCGCCAGCAGTGAGTCTAGCACAGATACGCAGTATTTT
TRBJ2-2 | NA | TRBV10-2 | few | CASSPGLNTGELFF | TGCGCCAGCAGTCCGGGATTGAACACCGGGGAGCTGTTTTTT
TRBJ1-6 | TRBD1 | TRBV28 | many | CASSRFLSQGRSTYNSPLHF | TGTGCCAGCAGTCGATTCCTCTCACAGGGGCGGTCAACCTATAATTCACCCCTCCACTTT
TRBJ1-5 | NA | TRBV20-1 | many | CSAREGAGLGNQPQHF | TGCAGTGCTAGAGAAGGGGCAGGTCTAGGCAATCAGCCCCAGCATTTT
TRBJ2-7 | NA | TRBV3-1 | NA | CASSQDGQRKSYEQYF | TGTGCCAGCAGCCAAGATGGACAGCGGAAATCCTACGAGCAGTACTTC
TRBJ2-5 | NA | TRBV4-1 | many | CASSPMRAQETQYF | TGCGCCAGCAGCCCAATGAGGGCTCAAGAGACCCAGTACTTC
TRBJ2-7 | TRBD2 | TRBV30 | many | CARSSNRLAGTYEQYF | TGTGCCCGGAGTTCAAACCGTTTAGCGGGAACCTACGAGCAGTACTTC
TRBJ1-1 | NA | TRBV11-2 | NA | CASSSPGRGPKSEAFF | TGTGCCAGCAGCTCCCCCGGGCGGGGACCTAAGTCTGAAGCTTTCTTT
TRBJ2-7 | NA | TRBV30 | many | CAWSVQSRIQYF | TGTGCCTGGAGTGTACAATCTAGGATACAGTACTTC
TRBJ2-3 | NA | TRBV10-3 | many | CAISGTRGTQYF | TGTGCCATCAGTGGAACCCGGGGTACGCAGTATTTT
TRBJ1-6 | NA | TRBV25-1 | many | CASSVTGHSNSPLHF | TGTGCCAGCAGTGTGACAGGACACTCTAATTCACCCCTCCACTTT
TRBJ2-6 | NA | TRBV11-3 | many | CASSQRRGAGANVLTF | TGTGCCAGCAGCCAAAGGCGGGGAGCTGGGGCCAACGTCCTGACTTTC
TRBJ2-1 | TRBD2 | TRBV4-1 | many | CASSQPTSVDNEQFF | TGCGCCAGCAGCCAACCTACTAGCGTAGACAATGAGCAGTTCTTC
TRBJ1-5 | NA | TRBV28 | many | CASSFGGTGNQPQHF | TGTGCCAGCAGTTTCGGGGGAACGGGCAATCAGCCCCAGCATTTT
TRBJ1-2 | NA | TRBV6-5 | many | CASSYSWRNYGYTF | TGTGCCAGCAGTTACTCGTGGCGTAACTATGGCTACACCTTC
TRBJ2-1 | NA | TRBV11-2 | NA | CASSPGASSYNEQFF | TGTGCCAGCAGCCCAGGGGCGAGCTCCTACAATGAGCAGTTCTTC
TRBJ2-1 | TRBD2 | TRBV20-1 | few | CSASPRGGLYNEQFF | TGCAGTGCTAGTCCCCGGGGGGGTCTCTACAATGAGCAGTTCTTC
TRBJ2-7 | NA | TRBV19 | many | CASSIASGVLSYEQYF | TGTGCCAGTAGTATAGCGAGTGGGGTCCTATCCTACGAGCAGTACTTC
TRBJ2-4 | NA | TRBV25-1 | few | CASPPGKFLAKNIQYF | TGTGCCAGCCCCCCGGGGAAGTTTTTAGCCAAAAACATTCAGTACTTC
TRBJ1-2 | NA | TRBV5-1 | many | CASSPVSGIYGYTF | TGCGCCAGCAGCCCAGTGTCCGGGATCTATGGCTACACCTTC
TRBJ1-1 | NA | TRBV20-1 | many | CSARDPPNEAFF | TGCAGTGCTAGAGACCCCCCCAATGAAGCTTTCTTT
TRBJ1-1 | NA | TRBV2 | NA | CASRTGAGTKLNTEAFF | TGTGCCAGCAGGACCGGGGCGGGGACGAAGCTGAACACTGAAGCTTTCTTT
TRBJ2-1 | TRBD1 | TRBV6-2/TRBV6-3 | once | CASSAAVQGGFYNEQFF | TGTGCCAGCAGTGCCGCAGTACAGGGGGGTTTCTACAATGAGCAGTTCTTC
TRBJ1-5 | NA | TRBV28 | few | CASSLPRGDNQPQHF | TGTGCCAGCAGTTTACCCAGGGGTGACAATCAGCCCCAGCATTTT
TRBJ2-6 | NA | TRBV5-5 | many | CASSSGPGANVLTF | TGTGCCAGCAGCTCCGGACCTGGGGCCAACGTCCTGACTTTC
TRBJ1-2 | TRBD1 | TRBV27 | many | CASSLSPTGANHGYTF | TGTGCCAGCAGTTTATCCCCGACAGGGGCGAACCATGGCTACACCTTC
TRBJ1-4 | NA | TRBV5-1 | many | CASSLEPSGEKLFF | TGCGCCAGCAGCCTGGAACCTTCAGGAGAAAAACTGTTTTTT
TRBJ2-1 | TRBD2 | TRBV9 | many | CASARWLAGAKSYNEQFF | TGTGCCAGCGCCAGGTGGCTAGCGGGAGCGAAATCCTACAATGAGCAGTTCTTC
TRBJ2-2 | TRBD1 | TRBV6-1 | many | CASSVDRGVTGELFF | TGTGCCAGCAGTGTCGACAGGGGTGTTACCGGGGAGCTGTTTTTT
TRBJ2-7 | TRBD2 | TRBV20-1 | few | CSASPLTGGPQQYF | TGCAGTGCTAGCCCCCTTACGGGGGGGCCTCAGCAGTACTTC
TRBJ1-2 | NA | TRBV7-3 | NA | CASSLTRMEGPYGYTF | TGTGCCAGCAGCTTAACTAGGATGGAGGGACCCTATGGCTACACCTTC
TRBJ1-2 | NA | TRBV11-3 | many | CAGSLRDIYGYTF | TGTGCCGGCAGCCTCCGGGACATCTATGGCTACACCTTC
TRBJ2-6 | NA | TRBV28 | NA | CASSFRGSRANVLTF | TGTGCCAGCAGTTTTCGTGGTTCTAGGGCCAACGTCCTGACTTTC
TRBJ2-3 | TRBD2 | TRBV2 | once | CASSDPLAGASTDTQYF | TGTGCCAGCAGTGATCCACTAGCGGGTGCGAGCACAGATACGCAGTATTTT
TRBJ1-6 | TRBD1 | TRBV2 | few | CASSEARTGGSPLHF | TGTGCCAGCAGTGAAGCCCGGACAGGGGGTTCACCCCTCCACTTT
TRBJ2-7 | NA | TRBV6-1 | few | CASRTERRREQYF | TGTGCCAGCAGAACTGAGCGGAGGAGGGAGCAGTACTTC
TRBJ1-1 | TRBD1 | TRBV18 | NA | CASSRSQGAELVGRNTEAFF | TGTGCCAGCTCACGATCACAGGGGGCGGAATTAGTCGGGAGGAACACTGAAGCTTTCTTT
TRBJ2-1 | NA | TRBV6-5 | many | CASSYSGGRQFF | TGTGCCAGCAGTTACTCCGGGGGTCGGCAGTTCTTC
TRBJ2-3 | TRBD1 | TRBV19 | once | CASRGTGVTTDTQYF | TGTGCCAGTAGGGGGACAGGGGTGACGACAGATACGCAGTATTTT
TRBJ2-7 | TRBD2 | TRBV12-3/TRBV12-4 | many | CASSRGAGVSYEQYF | TGTGCCAGCAGCCGAGGGGCGGGGGTCTCCTACGAGCAGTACTTC
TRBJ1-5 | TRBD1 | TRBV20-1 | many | CSARDRTGVNQPQHF | TGCAGTGCTAGAGATAGGACAGGGGTCAATCAGCCCCAGCATTTT
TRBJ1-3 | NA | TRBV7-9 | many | CASSLVDPRVSGNTIYF | TGTGCCAGCAGCTTAGTAGACCCCAGGGTCTCTGGAAACACCATATATTTT
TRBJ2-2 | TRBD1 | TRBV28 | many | CASSSERGLTGELFF | TGTGCCAGCAGTTCAGAAAGGGGGCTAACCGGGGAGCTGTTTTTT
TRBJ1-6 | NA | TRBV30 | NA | CAWISSAAPLHYNSPLHF | TGTGCCTGGATATCGTCAGCGGCCCCTCTTCACTATAATTCACCCCTCCACTTT